A single sample is the source of the 13 T cell receptor beta chains below, sequenced in a study of cytomegalovirus exposure and HLA in healthy donors. Amplification used 60 Vbeta primers and 13 Jbeta primers. Sequencing used immunoSEQ multiplex PCR; TCRdb keeps in-frame clones, though not all of them. The table shows 96,000 or so clones, with about four fifths occurring only once. The specimen sequenced was PBMCs. The source of these receptors is a female donor in good health and CMV-seropositive.

This clone has a single count. The chain carries TRBV4-2 and TRBJ2-4, with TRBD1 matching 9 bases. The CDR3 runs 17 residues. The V gene's germline CDR1 is LGHNA and CDR2 YNFKEQ. J lost 1 base, V lost 0 bases, and 4 bases had no gene match. Written as DNA, the CDR3 is TGTGCCAGCAGCCAAGATAAACAGGGGGCGGCCAAAAACATTCAGTACTTC. Its protein product is CASSQDKQGAAKNIQYF.

The J gene is TRBJ1-1, the V gene TRBV25-1; 8 positions agree with TRBD1. Per the germline V gene, CDR1 is MGHDK and CDR2 is SYGVNS. The CDR3 contains 15 residues. With V trimmed by 4 bases and J by 4 bases, 8 bases remained unmatched. The CDR3 loop reads CASSGTRGRGTEAFF. CDR3 bases: TGTGCCAGCAGTGGCACCAGGGGGCGGGGCACTGAAGCTTTCTTT.

Here the CDR3 reads CSVEQGVGEKLFF. DNA for the CDR3: TGCAGCGTTGAGCAGGGGGTGGGTGAAAAACTGTTTTTT. The chain employs TRBV29-1 and TRBJ1-4, with TRBD1 matching 7 bases. The V gene's germline CDR1 is SQVTM and CDR2 ANQGSEA. The CDR3 is 13 amino acids. The ends lost 3 bases at V and 7 bases at J; junction bases unmatched: 5.

In its sample, this clone was seen once. The chain employs TRBV7-6 and TRBJ2-2, with 8 bases aligning to TRBD1. Germline V gene lookup returns CDR1 SGHVS and CDR2 FNYEAQ. The CDR3 sequence is 15 residues long. J gave up 1 base and V 5 bases, and 3 bases lay outside the gene matches. DNA for the CDR3: TGTGCCAGCAGCAAACAGGGGGGGAACACCGGGGAGCTGTTTTTT. The encoded protein is CASSKQGGNTGELFF.

The rearrangement links TRBV19 to TRBJ2-1; the match to TRBD2 covers 12 bases. Germline CDR1 is LNHDA and CDR2 is SQIVND (reference sequence). The V gene end was trimmed by 5 bases and the J gene end by 6 bases; junction bases not matched to a gene: 8. This CDR3 has 16 amino acids. The DNA for the CDR3 is TGTGCCAGTAGTTTCCGACTAGCGGGAGAGGGCAATGAGCAGTTCTTC. This translates into CASSFRLAGEGNEQFF.

A few counts support this clone. The chain links TRBV15 to TRBJ2-1; D remains unclear. Germline V gene sequence: CDR1 LNHNV, CDR2 YYDKDF (reference sequence). The CDR3 is made up of 15 amino acids. V gave up 3 bases and J gave up 2 bases, with 11 bases separating them. CDR3 amino acids: CATSSAAEPYNEQFF. For the CDR3, the DNA is TGTGCCACCAGCAGTGCGGCCGAACCCTACAATGAGCAGTTCTTC.

This rearrangement joins TRBV27 to TRBJ2-1, with 10 bases aligning to TRBD2. With 4 bases clipped from V and 8 bases from J, the junction kept 5 bases outside the gene matches. This CDR3 region has 14 residues. Germline CDR1 and CDR2: MNHEY and SMNVEV (reference sequence). CDR3 DNA sequence: TGTGCCAGCAGTTCTAGCGGGAGTGTCGATGAGCAGTTCTTC. Its protein product is CASSSSGSVDEQFF.

CDR3 DNA: TGTGCCAGCAGTGCCCTGGGAAACAGGGGAGACAGCTGCGAGCAGTACTTC. Translation gives CASSALGNRGDSCEQYF. The rearrangement uses TRBV2 and TRBJ2-7; 7 bases line up with TRBD1. The V and J ends lost 4 bases and 6 bases, in that order; junction bases with no gene match: 18. The CDR3 is made up of 17 amino acids. Germline loops: CDR1 SNHLY, CDR2 FYNNEI. Filled out from reference TRBV2 and TRBJ2-7, the complete variable domain reads EPEVTQTPSHQVTQMGQEVILRCVPISNHLYFYWYRQILGQKVEFLVSFYNNEISEKSEIFDDQFSVERPDGSNFTLKIRSTKLEDSAMYFCASSALGNRGDSCEQYFGPGTRLTVT.

The V gene is TRBV19, the J gene TRBJ1-4, with 7 positions matching TRBD1. The junction had 8 bases not matched to a gene; V was cut back by 8 bases and J by 8 bases. The CDR3 extends over 13 amino acids. Looked up from germline, CDR1 is LNHDA and CDR2 is SQIVND (reference sequence). CDR3 loop: CASSTGVKEKLFF. As DNA, the CDR3 is TGTGCCAGTTCCACAGGGGTAAAGGAAAAACTGTTTTTT.

There are a few counts of this clone. The V and J genes are TRBV4-3 and TRBJ2-1; 12 bases fit TRBD2. The CDR3 length is 21 residues. Germline V lookup: CDR1 LGHNA, CDR2 YSLEER. The V gene end was trimmed by 0 bases and the J gene end by 7 bases; junction bases not matched to a gene: 19. CDR3 loop: CASSQDWSLAGGLAVTNEQFF. Here the CDR3 DNA reads TGCGCCAGCAGCCAAGATTGGTCGCTAGCGGGGGGGTTGGCCGTTACAAATGAGCAGTTCTTC.

CDR3 nucleotide sequence: TGCGCCAGCAGTGAGTCGATCGGGACAGGGAATACCAATGAGCAGTTCTTC. It specifies CASSESIGTGNTNEQFF. The V call is TRBV10-1, the J call TRBJ2-1; TRBD1 matches 9 bases. The germline CDR1 and CDR2 sequences are WNHNN and SYGVQD (reference sequence). Trimming removed 0 bases from V and 6 bases from J; junction bases left unmatched: 9. The CDR3 is 17 residues long.

The chain recombines TRBV2 with TRBJ1-5; TRBD1 aligns across 8 bases. Trimming cost V 6 bases and J 7 bases; bases outside gene matches: 8. The CDR3 consists of 14 residues. Germline V gives CDR1 SNHLY, CDR2 FYNNEI. CDR3 sequence reads: CASRPTGVVQPQHF. The CDR3 DNA sequence: TGTGCCAGCAGACCGACAGGGGTGGTACAGCCCCAGCATTTT.

The rearrangement joins TRBV4-2 to TRBJ1-2, with 7 nucleotides matching TRBD1. The CDR3 is 18 amino acids. With 0 bases clipped from V and 1 base from J, the junction kept 11 bases outside the gene matches. CDR1 is LGHNA, CDR2 YNFKEQ, per germline. In DNA, the CDR3 is TGTGCCAGCAGCCAAGATCCCGCAGGGGGAATGGATAACTATGGCTACACCTTC. Encoded protein: CASSQDPAGGMDNYGYTF.